This entry concerns a single TCR beta chain. The source of the sample is a study of blood T cell repertoires in COVID-19. The wider study: COVID-19 samples, acute and convalescent, were from the United States, Italy and Spain.

Sequencing used immunoSEQ multiplex PCR; TCRdb keeps in-frame clones, though not all of them. This sample has roughly 80,000 clones, with 90% found just once. Germline V CDR1 and CDR2: SQVTM, ANQGSEA. V was pared by 2 bases and J by 4 bases, with 17 bases between. The CDR3 has 15 amino acids. The sequence came from a woman at least 80 years old with active or convalescent COVID-19. The chain has TRBV29-1 and TRBJ1-1; D is ambiguous. What was sequenced was peripheral blood. The CDR3 here is CSVEPRFAVGTEAFF. As DNA, the CDR3 is TGCAGCGTTGAACCCAGGTTCGCTGTGGGCACTGAAGCTTTCTTT.